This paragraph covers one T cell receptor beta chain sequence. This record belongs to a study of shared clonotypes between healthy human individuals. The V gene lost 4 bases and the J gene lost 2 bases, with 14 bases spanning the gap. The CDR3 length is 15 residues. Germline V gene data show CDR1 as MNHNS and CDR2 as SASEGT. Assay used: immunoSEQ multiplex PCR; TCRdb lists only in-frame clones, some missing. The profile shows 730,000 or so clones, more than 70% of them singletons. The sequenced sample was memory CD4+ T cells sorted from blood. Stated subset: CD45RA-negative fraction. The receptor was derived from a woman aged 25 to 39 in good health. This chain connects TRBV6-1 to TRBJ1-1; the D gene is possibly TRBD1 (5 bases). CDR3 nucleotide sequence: TGTGCCAGCAGTGTTTTCCAGGGAGGTAACACTGAAGCTTTCTTT. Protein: CASSVFQGGNTEAFF.